Below are 13 T cell receptor beta chains sequenced from a single sample in a study of blood T cell repertoires in COVID-19. Assay: immunoSEQ multiplex PCR; the TCRdb copy retains only in-frame clones and omits some. Found here are under 250,000 clones, more than 75% of them singletons; the top ten hold around 5.4%. Input material: peripheral blood. Receptor source: a woman between 40 and 50 years old with COVID-19, enrolled during active disease.

The table lists this clone with a count of one. V and J are TRBV29-1 and TRBJ1-2, with 9 bases that match TRBD1. Germline-derived CDR1 and CDR2 are SQVTM and ANQGSEA. The CDR3 is 14 amino acids. The V gene end was trimmed by 7 bases and the J gene end by 5 bases; junction bases not matched to a gene: 11. The CDR3 DNA reads TGCAGCGCAGCGGGACAGGGATACTCGTATGGCTACACCTTC. As protein: CSAAGQGYSYGYTF.

V usage is TRBV4-1 and J usage is TRBJ1-2; D is undetermined. The CDR3 extends over 14 amino acids. Looked up from germline, CDR1 is MGHRA and CDR2 is YSYEKL. The ends were cut back, 1 base at V and 1 base at J, with 7 bases in the middle. The CDR3 nucleotides read TGCGCCAGCAGCCAAGGGCGGATTAACTATGGCTACACCTTC. Its translation is CASSQGRINYGYTF.

This clone was seen more than once but under ten times. The chain is built from TRBV4-1 and TRBJ2-7; TRBD2 matches at 7 bases. Losses at the gene ends were 3 bases for V and 5 bases for J; bases not matched to a gene: 7. CDR1 is MGHRA, CDR2 YSYEKL, per germline. The CDR3 runs 14 residues. The CDR3 spells CASSHLGTINEQYF. For the CDR3, the DNA is TGCGCCAGCAGCCACCTGGGGACTATTAACGAGCAGTACTTC.

V and J are TRBV6-5 and TRBJ1-4; no definite D call. V lost 3 bases, J lost 2 bases, and 10 bases lay in between. CDR3 size: 15 residues. Germline CDR1 is MNHEY and CDR2 is SVGAGI. CDR3 in amino acids: CASSYLRRTNEKLFF. The CDR3 bases are TGTGCCAGCAGTTATCTCAGGAGGACTAATGAAAAACTGTTTTTT.

This clone was observed a handful of times. The chain recombines TRBV29-1 with TRBJ2-5, with D perhaps TRBD2 (5 bases). CDR1 and CDR2 (germline): SQVTM, ANQGSEA. This CDR3 region has 13 residues. V shed 3 bases and J shed 1 base, with 9 bases lying between them. CDR3 loop: CSVDDGGQETQYF. As DNA, the CDR3 is TGCAGCGTTGACGACGGAGGCCAAGAGACCCAGTACTTC.

This chain links TRBV2 with TRBJ2-7, with 7 bases that match TRBD1. The CDR3 has 12 amino acids. The V gene end was trimmed by 8 bases and the J gene end by 2 bases; junction bases not matched to a gene: 3. Germline-derived CDR1 and CDR2 are SNHLY and FYNNEI. CDR3 sequence: CASGRGTYEQYF. In nucleotides, the CDR3 is TGTGCCAGCGGCAGGGGGACCTACGAGCAGTACTTC. The full variable domain, rest sourced from reference TRBV2 and TRBJ2-7, is EPEVTQTPSHQVTQMGQEVILRCVPISNHLYFYWYRQILGQKVEFLVSFYNNEISEKSEIFDDQFSVERPDGSNFTLKIRSTKLEDSAMYFCASGRGTYEQYFGPGTRLTVT.

V usage is TRBV5-1 and J usage is TRBJ2-5, with 11 bases fitting TRBD1. Per the germline V gene, CDR1 is SGHRS and CDR2 is YFSETQ. The CDR3 length is 14 residues. The V and J ends lost 3 bases and 4 bases, in that order; junction bases with no gene match: 2. The CDR3 DNA reads as TGCGCCAGCAGCTGGGGACAGGGGGGAGAGACCCAGTACTTC. Encoded protein: CASSWGQGGETQYF.

The chain links TRBV5-5 to TRBJ2-3, with D perhaps matching TRBD2 (6 bases). Germline V gene data show CDR1 as SGHKS and CDR2 as YYEKEE (reference sequence). V was pared by 0 bases and J by 2 bases, with 10 bases between. This CDR3 is 15 amino acids long. This chain's CDR3 is CASSLGGAITDTQYF. The CDR3 nucleotides read TGTGCCAGCAGCTTGGGCGGGGCTATCACAGATACGCAGTATTTT.

The chain joins TRBV4-1 to TRBJ1-2; D perhaps matches TRBD1 (6 bases). CDR3 length equals 16 residues. From germline, CDR1 is MGHRA and CDR2 YSYEKL. Trimming pared 0 bases from V and 8 bases from J, leaving 19 bases between. CDR3 loop: CASSQDGSTGLGGYTF. The CDR3 DNA follows: TGCGCCAGCAGCCAAGATGGCTCGACAGGCCTGGGGGGCTACACCTTC.

The chain links TRBV7-2 to TRBJ2-3, with 7 bases that match TRBD2. This CDR3 contains 16 residues. The germline gives CDR1 SGHTA, CDR2 FQGNSA. Trimming at V came to 3 bases and at J to 4 bases, leaving 10 bases not matched to a gene. The CDR3 DNA is TGTGCCAGCAGCTTCAACGGGGGGAGCTCCGCAGATACGCAGTATTTT. As protein: CASSFNGGSSADTQYF. Full variable domain (rest looked up from reference TRBV7-2 and TRBJ2-3): GAGVSQSPSNKVTEKGKDVELRCDPISGHTALYWYRQSLGQGLEFLIYFQGNSAPDKSGLPSDRFSAERTGGSVSTLTIQRTQQEDSAVYLCASSFNGGSSADTQYFGPGTRLTVL.

The chain carries TRBV27 and TRBJ1-2; D uncertain. The CDR3 runs 11 residues. V was pared by 8 bases and J by 1 base, with 5 bases between. Per germline, CDR1 MNHEY and CDR2 SMNVEV (reference sequence). The DNA for the CDR3 is TGTGCCAGCGGCGGTAACTATGGCTACACCTTC. It is translated as CASGGNYGYTF.

The rearrangement joins TRBV27 to TRBJ1-4, with D possibly matching TRBD1 (6 bases). Germline V gives CDR1 MNHEY, CDR2 SMNVEV (reference sequence). V was cut by 3 bases and J by 0 bases, with 11 bases left in between. The CDR3 has 16 amino acids. As DNA, the CDR3 is TGTGCCAGCAGTTTCGCGGGGGCCCCAACTAATGAAAAACTGTTTTTT. Its protein is CASSFAGAPTNEKLFF.

The rearrangement links TRBV5-1 to TRBJ1-6; D gene unclear. V was trimmed by 4 bases and J by 6 bases, leaving 14 bases between them. Germline V gene lookup returns CDR1 SGHRS and CDR2 YFSETQ. CDR3 length: 15 amino acids. The CDR3 is CASSVSPERNSPLHF. The CDR3 DNA follows: TGCGCCAGCAGCGTTTCTCCGGAGCGTAATTCACCCCTCCACTTT.